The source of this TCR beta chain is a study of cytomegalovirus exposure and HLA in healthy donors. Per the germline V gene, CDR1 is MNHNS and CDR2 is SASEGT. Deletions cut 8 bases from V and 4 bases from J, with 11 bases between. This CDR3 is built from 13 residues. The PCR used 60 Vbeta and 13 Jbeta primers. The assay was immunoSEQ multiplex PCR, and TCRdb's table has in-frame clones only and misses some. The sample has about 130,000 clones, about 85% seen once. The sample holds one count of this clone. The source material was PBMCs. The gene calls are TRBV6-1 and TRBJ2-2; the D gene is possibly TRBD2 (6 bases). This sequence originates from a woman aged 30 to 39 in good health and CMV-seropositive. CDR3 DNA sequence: TGTGCCAGCGGCAGGGAGGTCACCGGGGAGCTGTTTTTT. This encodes CASGREVTGELFF.